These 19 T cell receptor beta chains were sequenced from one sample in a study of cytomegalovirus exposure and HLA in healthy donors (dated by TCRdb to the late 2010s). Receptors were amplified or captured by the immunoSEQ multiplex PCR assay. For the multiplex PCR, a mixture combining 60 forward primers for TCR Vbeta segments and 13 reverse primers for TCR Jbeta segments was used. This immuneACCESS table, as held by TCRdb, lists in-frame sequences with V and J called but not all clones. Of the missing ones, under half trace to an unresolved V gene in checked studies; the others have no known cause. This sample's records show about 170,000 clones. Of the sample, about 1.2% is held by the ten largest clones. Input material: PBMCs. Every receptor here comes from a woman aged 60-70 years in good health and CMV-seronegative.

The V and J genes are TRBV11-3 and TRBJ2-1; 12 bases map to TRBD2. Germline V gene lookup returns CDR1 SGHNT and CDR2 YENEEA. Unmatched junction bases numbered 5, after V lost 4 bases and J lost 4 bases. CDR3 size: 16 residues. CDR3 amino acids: CASSSTTSGGYNEQFF. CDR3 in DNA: TGTGCCAGCAGCTCAACCACTAGCGGGGGGTACAATGAGCAGTTCTTC.

As DNA, the CDR3 is TGTGCCAGCTCACCACCGACGAGGTACGAGCAGTACTTC. This translates into CASSPPTRYEQYF. The chain couples TRBV18 to TRBJ2-7, with D uncertain. Trimming stripped 0 bases from V and 4 bases from J, with 7 bases between. Germline V gene lookup returns CDR1 KGHSH and CDR2 LQKENI. This CDR3 region has 13 residues.

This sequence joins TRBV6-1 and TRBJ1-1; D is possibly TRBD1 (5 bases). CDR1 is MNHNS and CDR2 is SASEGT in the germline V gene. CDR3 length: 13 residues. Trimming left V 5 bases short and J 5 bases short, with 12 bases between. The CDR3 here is CASSSQAGTEAFF. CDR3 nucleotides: TGTGCCAGCAGTAGCCAGGCAGGGACTGAAGCTTTCTTT.

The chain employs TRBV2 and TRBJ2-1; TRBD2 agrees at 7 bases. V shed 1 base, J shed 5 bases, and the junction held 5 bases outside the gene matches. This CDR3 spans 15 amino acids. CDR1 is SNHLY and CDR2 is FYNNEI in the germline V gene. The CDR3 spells CASSEGPSGNNEQFF. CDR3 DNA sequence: TGTGCCAGCAGTGAAGGGCCCAGCGGGAACAATGAGCAGTTCTTC.

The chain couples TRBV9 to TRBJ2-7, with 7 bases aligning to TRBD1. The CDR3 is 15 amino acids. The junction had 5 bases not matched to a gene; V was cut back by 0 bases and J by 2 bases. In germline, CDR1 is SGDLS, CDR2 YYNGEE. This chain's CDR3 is CASSVEQGVTYEQYF. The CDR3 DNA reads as TGTGCCAGCAGCGTAGAGCAGGGGGTAACCTACGAGCAGTACTTC.

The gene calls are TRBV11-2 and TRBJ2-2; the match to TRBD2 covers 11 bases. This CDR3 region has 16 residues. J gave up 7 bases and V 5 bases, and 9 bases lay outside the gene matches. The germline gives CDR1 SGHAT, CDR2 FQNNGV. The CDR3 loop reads CASSASSGGAHGELFF. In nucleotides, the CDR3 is TGTGCCAGCAGCGCTAGTAGCGGGGGGGCCCACGGGGAGCTGTTTTTT.

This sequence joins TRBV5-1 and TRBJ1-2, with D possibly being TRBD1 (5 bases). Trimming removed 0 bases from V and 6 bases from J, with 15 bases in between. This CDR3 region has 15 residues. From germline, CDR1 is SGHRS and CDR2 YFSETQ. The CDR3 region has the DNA TGCGCCAGCAGCTTGGCCGGGCAGGGATCGGATGGCTACACCTTC. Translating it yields CASSLAGQGSDGYTF.

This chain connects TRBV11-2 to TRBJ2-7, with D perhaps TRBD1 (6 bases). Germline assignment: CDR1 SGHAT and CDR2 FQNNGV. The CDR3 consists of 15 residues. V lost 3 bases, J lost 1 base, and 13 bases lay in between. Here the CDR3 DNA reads TGTGCCAGCAGCTTTGCACAGGGTTTATCCTACGAGCAGTACTTC. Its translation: CASSFAQGLSYEQYF.

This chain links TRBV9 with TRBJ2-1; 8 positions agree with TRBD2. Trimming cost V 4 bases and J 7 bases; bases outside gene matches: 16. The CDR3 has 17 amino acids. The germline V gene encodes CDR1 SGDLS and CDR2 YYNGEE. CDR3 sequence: CASSPAPGLASGNEQFF. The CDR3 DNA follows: TGTGCCAGCAGCCCCGCCCCCGGACTAGCTTCTGGGAATGAGCAGTTCTTC.

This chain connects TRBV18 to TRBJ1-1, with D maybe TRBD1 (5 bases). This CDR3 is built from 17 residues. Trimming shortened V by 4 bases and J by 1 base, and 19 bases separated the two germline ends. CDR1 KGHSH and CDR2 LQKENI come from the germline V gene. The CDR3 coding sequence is TGTGCCAGCTCACGTACCTCCACAGCGGGGGGGAACACTGAAGCTTTCTTT. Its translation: CASSRTSTAGGNTEAFF.

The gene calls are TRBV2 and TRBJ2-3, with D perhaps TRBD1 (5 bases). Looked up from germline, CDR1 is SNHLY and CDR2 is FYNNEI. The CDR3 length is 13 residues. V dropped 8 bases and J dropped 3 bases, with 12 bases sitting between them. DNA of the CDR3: TGTGCCAGCCGACAGTTCGAGACAGATACGCAGTATTTT. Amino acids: CASRQFETDTQYF.

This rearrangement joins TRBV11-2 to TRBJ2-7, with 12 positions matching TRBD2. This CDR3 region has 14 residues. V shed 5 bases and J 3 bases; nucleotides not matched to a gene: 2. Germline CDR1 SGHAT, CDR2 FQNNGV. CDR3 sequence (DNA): TGTGCCAGCAGCCAGACTAGCGGGGGCTACGAGCAGTACTTC. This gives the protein CASSQTSGGYEQYF.

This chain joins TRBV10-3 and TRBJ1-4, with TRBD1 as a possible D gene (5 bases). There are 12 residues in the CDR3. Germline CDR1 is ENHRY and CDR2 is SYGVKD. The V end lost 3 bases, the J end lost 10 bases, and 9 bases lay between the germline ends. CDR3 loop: CAISDGAGKLFF. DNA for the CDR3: TGTGCCATCAGTGATGGGGCAGGAAAACTGTTTTTT.

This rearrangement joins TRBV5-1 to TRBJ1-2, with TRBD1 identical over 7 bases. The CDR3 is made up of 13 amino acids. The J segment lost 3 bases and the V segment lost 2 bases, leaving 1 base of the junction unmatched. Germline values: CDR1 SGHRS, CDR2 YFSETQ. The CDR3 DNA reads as TGCGCCAGCAGCTTTGACAGGGACTATGGCTACACCTTC. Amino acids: CASSFDRDYGYTF.

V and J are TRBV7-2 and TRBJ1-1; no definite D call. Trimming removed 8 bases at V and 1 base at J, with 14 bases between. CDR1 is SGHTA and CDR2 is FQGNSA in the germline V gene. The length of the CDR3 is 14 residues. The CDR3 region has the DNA TGTGCCAGCTATACGTTGGGCAGGAACACTGAAGCTTTCTTT. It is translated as CASYTLGRNTEAFF. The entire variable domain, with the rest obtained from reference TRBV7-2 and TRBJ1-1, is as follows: GAGVSQSPSNKVTEKGKDVELRCDPISGHTALYWYRQSLGQGLEFLIYFQGNSAPDKSGLPSDRFSAERTGGSVSTLTIQRTQQEDSAVYLCASYTLGRNTEAFFGQGTRLTVV.

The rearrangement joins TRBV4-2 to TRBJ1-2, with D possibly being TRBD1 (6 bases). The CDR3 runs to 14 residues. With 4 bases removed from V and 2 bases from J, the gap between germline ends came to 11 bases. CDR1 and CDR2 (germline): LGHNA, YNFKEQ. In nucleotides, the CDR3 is TGTGCCAGCAGCCCGAACAGGGCGAACTATGGCTACACCTTC. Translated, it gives CASSPNRANYGYTF.

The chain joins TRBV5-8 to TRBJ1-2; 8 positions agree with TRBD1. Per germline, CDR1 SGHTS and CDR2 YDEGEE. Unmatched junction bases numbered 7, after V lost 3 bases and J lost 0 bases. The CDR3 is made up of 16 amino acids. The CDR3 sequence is CASSSWDRPTNYGYTF. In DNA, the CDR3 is TGTGCCAGCAGCTCCTGGGACAGGCCCACTAACTATGGCTACACCTTC. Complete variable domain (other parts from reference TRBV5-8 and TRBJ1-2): EAGVTQSPTHLIKTRGQQATLRCSPISGHTSVYWYQQALGLGLQFLLWYDEGEERNRGNFPPRFSGRQFPNYSSELNVNALELEDSALYLCASSSWDRPTNYGYTFGSGTRLTVV.

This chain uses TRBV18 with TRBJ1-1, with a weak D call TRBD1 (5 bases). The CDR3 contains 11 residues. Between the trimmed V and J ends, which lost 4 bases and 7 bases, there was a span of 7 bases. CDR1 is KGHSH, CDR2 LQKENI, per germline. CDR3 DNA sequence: TGTGCCAGCTCACGAGACAGTGAAGCTTTCTTT. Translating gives CASSRDSEAFF.

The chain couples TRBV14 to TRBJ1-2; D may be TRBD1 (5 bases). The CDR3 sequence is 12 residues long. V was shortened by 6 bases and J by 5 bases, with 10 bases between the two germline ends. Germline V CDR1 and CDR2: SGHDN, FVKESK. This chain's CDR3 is CASSQGNYGYTF. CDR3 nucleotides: TGTGCCAGCAGTCAGGGTAATTATGGCTACACCTTC.